Presented here are 21 T cell receptor beta chains from one specimen sequenced in a study of T cells expressing NK-cell markers (dated by TCRdb to 2020 to 2021). The library was built by means of 5' RACE. Sequencing took place on an Illumina HiSeq 2000. After TCRdb reprocessed the reads, each CDR3 protein sequence was kept as one row, without DNA. This specimen's table enumerates 90,000 to 130,000 distinct CDR3 sequences. The top ten constitute roughly 18% of the sample. Material: blood T cells: a sorted CD56 or NKG2C T cell subset, CD4+ or CD8+ T cells, or bulk PBMC T cells (not recorded which). The receptors shown here come from a woman aged 18 to 75 in good health.

This chain uses TRBV7-9 with TRBJ2-1; lacking DNA, the TRBD2 call made by TCRdb goes unchecked. Germline assignment: CDR1 SEHNR and CDR2 FQNEAQ (reference sequence). The CDR3 length is 17 residues. The CDR3 is CASSVRLAGLGYNEQFF.

The V and J genes are TRBV5-5 and TRBJ1-1. Per the germline V gene, CDR1 is SGHKS and CDR2 is YYEKEE (reference sequence). The CDR3 contains 14 residues. The CDR3 loop reads CASSLAEGYTEAFF.

This CDR3 reads CASSLVAGTSTDTQYF. J is TRBJ2-3 and V is TRBV7-8. The CDR3 is 16 residues long. The germline gives CDR1 SGHVS, CDR2 FQNEAQ.

The chain recombines TRBV14 with TRBJ2-3; TCRdb names TRBD2, which stays unverified in the absence of DNA. Germline V gene data show CDR1 as SGHDN and CDR2 as FVKESK. The CDR3 has 16 residues. CDR3 amino acids: CASSQGEVGGPDTQYF.

The V call is TRBV19, the J call TRBJ2-1; with no DNA, the TCRdb D assignment of TRBD2 cannot be verified. Germline V gives CDR1 LNHDA, CDR2 SQIVND (reference sequence). The CDR3 has 15 residues. This CDR3 reads CASTNVGSGSSEWFF.

J is TRBJ2-5 and V is TRBV12-3 or TRBV12-4; the D call from TCRdb, TRBD1, cannot be confirmed without DNA. The CDR3 covers 15 residues. The CDR3 loop is CASGAGVGLSETQYF.

The genes are TRBV7-8 and TRBJ2-7; the TCRdb D gene call, TRBD1, has no DNA to confirm it. The germline gives CDR1 SGHVS, CDR2 FQNEAQ. CDR3 length: 17 residues. Here the CDR3 reads CASSSPLQAGQSYEQYF. Variable domain in full (rest from reference TRBV7-8 and TRBJ2-7): GAGVSQSPRYKVAKRGQDVALRCDPISGHVSLFWYQQALGQGPEFLTYFQNEAQLDKSGLPSDRFFAERPEGSVSTLKIQRTQQEDSAVYLCASSSPLQAGQSYEQYFGPGTRLTVT.

The CDR3 loop reads CPSSSTIQGKDQPQHF. The V call is TRBV12-3 or TRBV12-4, the J call TRBJ1-5; no DNA is available, so the TRBD1 call from TCRdb remains unchecked. The CDR3 runs to 16 residues.

The rearrangement uses TRBV29-1 and TRBJ1-1; TCRdb gives TRBD1 as the D gene, but with no DNA this cannot be confirmed. The CDR3 extends over 13 amino acids. Germline lookup yields CDR1 SQVTM and CDR2 ANQGSEA. The CDR3 sequence: CSVDTGMGTEAFF.

The chain couples TRBV5-6 to TRBJ1-2; the TCRdb call, TRBD1, lacks DNA for checking. The CDR3 length is 14 residues. Germline V lookup: CDR1 SGHDT, CDR2 YYEEEE. CDR3 loop: CASSVGQGADGYTF.

The V call is TRBV7-9, the J call TRBJ2-1; without DNA, the TCRdb call of TRBD1 cannot be checked. Germline CDR1 and CDR2: SEHNR and FQNEAQ (reference sequence). CDR3 length equals 14 residues. CDR3 region: CASRMGGRLNEQFF.

This rearrangement joins TRBV7-2 to TRBJ1-2; TCRdb reports TRBD1, a call that lacks DNA to check it against. The CDR3 extends over 14 amino acids. CDR1 and CDR2 (germline): SGHTA, FQGNSA. The CDR3 sequence is CASRGQLSVYGYTF.

The chain couples TRBV28 to TRBJ2-1; TCRdb picks TRBD1, but there is no DNA to check that call. The CDR3 spans 18 residues. The germline gives CDR1 MDHEN, CDR2 SYDVKM. The chain's CDR3 is CASSPGQGVSGSGNEQFF.

CDR3 protein: CASSGGATEAFF. J is TRBJ1-1 and V is TRBV9; TCRdb's D call, TRBD1, is unchecked because there is no DNA. Germline CDR1 is SGDLS and CDR2 is YYNGEE. The CDR3 loop spans 12 amino acids.

This chain joins TRBV7-9 and TRBJ2-1; TCRdb lists TRBD1, though no DNA is available to test this call. Germline lookup yields CDR1 SEHNR and CDR2 FQNEAQ (reference sequence). The CDR3 is 17 amino acids. The CDR3 sequence: CASSLPRGQGAYNEQFF. Supplemented by reference TRBV7-9 and TRBJ2-1, the full variable domain reads DTGVSQNPRHKITKRGQNVTFRCDPISEHNRLYWYRQTLGQGPEFLTYFQNEAQLEKSRLLSDRFSAERPKGSFSTLEIQRTEQGDSAMYLCASSLPRGQGAYNEQFFGPGTRLTVL.

V and J are TRBV4-3 and TRBJ2-6. The CDR3 covers 15 residues. Germline assignment: CDR1 LGHNA and CDR2 YSLEER. The CDR3 sequence is CASSQERSGANVLTF.

V is TRBV29-1 and J is TRBJ2-1; TCRdb designates TRBD2, a call that cannot be tested without DNA. Germline CDR1 is SQVTM and CDR2 is ANQGSEA. The CDR3 length is 13 residues. CDR3 loop: CSVLTSGSGEQFF.

The chain uses TRBV4-1 and TRBJ1-1; as DNA is missing, the TRBD1 call by TCRdb cannot be tested. CDR1 and CDR2 (germline): MGHRA, YSYEKL. CDR3 size: 14 residues. The CDR3 is CASSQAPANTEAFF.

This chain joins TRBV14 and TRBJ2-5; TCRdb returns TRBD1, unconfirmable since there is no DNA. The CDR3 extends over 14 amino acids. Germline loops: CDR1 SGHDN, CDR2 FVKESK. This CDR3 reads CASSQGGLEETQYF.

V gene TRBV28 combines with J gene TRBJ2-1. CDR3 length: 11 amino acids. Germline CDR1 is MDHEN and CDR2 is SYDVKM. Here the CDR3 reads CASSTHPEQFF.

The chain recombines TRBV19 with TRBJ2-5. This CDR3 contains 16 residues. From germline, CDR1 is LNHDA and CDR2 SQIVND (reference sequence). CDR3: CASRTDDGVLEETQYF.